This TCR beta chain stems from a study of T cell clonality in common variable immunodeficiency. Study-wide findings and caveats: CVID subjects showed higher TCRbeta clonality than healthy controls. Common variable immunodeficiency TCR beta sequences reportedly had fewer deletions and N-nucleotide insertions.

This clone was seen repeatedly, ten times or more. Its antigen is unknown. The DNA ends 3 residues before the CDR3 does, and the rest of the CDR3 is filled in from the germline J gene. V trimming: 3 bases; J trimming: 0 bases; junction bases outside the gene matches: 5. The CDR3 is made up of 16 amino acids. Equal genomic DNA amounts from CVID and control samples were sequenced. Only in-frame clones appear in the TCRdb table, and some are missing; sequencing was by immunoSEQ multiplex PCR. The sample was found to contain approximately 60,000 clones, and every one recurs. The clonotype originates from a person between 18 and 75 years old in good health. Sequenced input: peripheral blood mononuclear cells. The chain joins TRBV12-3 or TRBV12-4 to TRBJ2-3, with TRBD1 identical over 8 bases. Incomplete CDR3 DNA: TGTGCCAGCAGTTTGTGGCAGGGGGCGAGCACAGATACG. Amino acid sequence: CASSLWQGASTDT. The full CDR3 protein is CASSLWQGASTDTQYF.